A single sample gave rise to the 2 T cell receptor beta chains below, sequenced in a study of T cells after yellow fever vaccination. Each CDR3 protein gets one entry after TCRdb re-called the 5' RACE reads with MiXCR. This table has 360,000 or so distinct CDR3 sequences, 11% appearing once. Sequencing used PBMCs, obtained on the day of the first yellow fever vaccination. These receptors all come from a man between 18 and 29 years old who received the YFV17D yellow fever vaccine.

This clonotype was detected many times. This chain uses TRBV28 with TRBJ1-3, with D perhaps matching TRBD1 (5 bases). Germline assignment: CDR1 MDHEN and CDR2 SYDVKM. V shed 5 bases and J shed 4 bases, with 9 bases lying between them. The CDR3 has 13 residues. As DNA, the CDR3 is TGTGCCAGCAGTCAGCAGGGAGGAAACACCATATATTTT. This codes for CASSQQGGNTIYF.

The chain combines TRBV10-3 with TRBJ2-1; 15 positions match TRBD2. CDR1 ENHRY and CDR2 SYGVKD come from the germline V gene. V dropped 10 bases and J dropped 8; count of bases not matched to a gene: 6. This CDR3 comprises 14 residues. The CDR3 loop reads CATRTSGGEHEQFF. CDR3 bases: TGTGCCACCCGGACTAGCGGGGGGGAACATGAGCAGTTCTTC.